These 9 T cell receptor beta chains originate from one sample sequenced in a study of identical twins' blood T cells. TCRdb independently ran MiXCR on the 5' RACE reads; one entry per CDR3 protein. The sample lists 350,000 to 450,000 distinct CDR3 sequences; roughly 31% were seen once. Source material: PBMCs. These receptors were taken from a woman aged 18-49 years in good health.

V and J are TRBV9 and TRBJ1-1, with a tentative D call TRBD1 (5 bases). CDR1 and CDR2 (germline): SGDLS, YYNGEE. Trimming stripped 3 bases from V and 11 bases from J, with 20 bases between. This CDR3 region has 14 residues. Written as DNA, the CDR3 is TGTGCCAGCAGCGAACAGGCGGTGAGCCCTGGGGCTTTCTTT. Translated: CASSEQAVSPGAFF.

This clonotype was counted a few times. This chain joins TRBV9 and TRBJ1-2, with D possibly matching TRBD1 (5 bases). The CDR3 has 14 amino acids. Germline loops: CDR1 SGDLS, CDR2 YYNGEE. V lost 0 bases, J lost 3 bases, and 9 bases lay in between. CDR3 in DNA: TGTGCCAGCAGCGTAGTCAAAGGGGACTATGGCTACACCTTC. This sequence encodes CASSVVKGDYGYTF.

A few counts support this clonotype. The chain uses TRBV20-1 and TRBJ1-1; TRBD1 might be the D (5 bases). Germline CDR1 and CDR2: DFQATT and SNEGSKA (reference sequence). Trimming cost V 4 bases and J 2 bases, with 11 bases left between them. The CDR3 is 13 residues long. The CDR3 DNA sequence: TGCAGTGCTATAAACCAGGGTAACACTGAAGCTTTCTTT. It specifies CSAINQGNTEAFF.

The chain links TRBV19 to TRBJ1-2; TRBD1 might be the D (5 bases). The germline V gene encodes CDR1 LNHDA and CDR2 SQIVND (reference sequence). V was cut by 3 bases and J by 4 bases, with 21 bases left in between. CDR3 length: 17 residues. The DNA of the CDR3 is TGTGCCAGTAGTATCTCGGGACGTATTCCTCCTTCCTATGGCTACACCTTC. Translation gives CASSISGRIPPSYGYTF.

This clonotype was seen a few times. The chain joins TRBV9 to TRBJ1-5; D gene uncertain. Germline V CDR1 and CDR2: SGDLS, YYNGEE. The CDR3 has 14 amino acids. V lost 0 bases and J 6 bases, leaving 10 bases between the germline ends. The CDR3 here is CASSVESNGQPQHF. In nucleotides, the CDR3 is TGTGCCAGCAGCGTAGAATCCAATGGTCAGCCCCAGCATTTT.

This clonotype was detected a few times. The V gene is TRBV2, the J gene TRBJ1-1, with D unclear. Germline loops: CDR1 SNHLY, CDR2 FYNNEI. With 4 bases removed from V and 5 bases from J, the gap between germline ends came to 5 bases. CDR3 length: 11 residues. CDR3 sequence (DNA): TGTGCCAGCAGTGTTGCGACTGAAGCTTTCTTT. Its protein is CASSVATEAFF. Filled out from reference TRBV2 and TRBJ1-1, the complete variable domain reads EPEVTQTPSHQVTQMGQEVILRCVPISNHLYFYWYRQILGQKVEFLVSFYNNEISEKSEIFDDQFSVERPDGSNFTLKIRSTKLEDSAMYFCASSVATEAFFGQGTRLTVV.

The chain employs TRBV29-1 and TRBJ2-3; possibly TRBD1 for D (6 bases). V was shortened by 4 bases and J by 4 bases, with 9 bases between the two germline ends. The CDR3 spans 12 residues. CDR1 is SQVTM and CDR2 is ANQGSEA in the germline V gene. In DNA, the CDR3 is TGCAGCGTTGTTCCAGGGGCAGATACGCAGTATTTT. This translates into CSVVPGADTQYF.

This clonotype was found many times. The chain combines TRBV18 with TRBJ1-5, with D hard to call. The CDR3 is 14 amino acids. Germline lookup yields CDR1 KGHSH and CDR2 LQKENI. V dropped 2 bases and J dropped 6 bases, with 11 bases sitting between them. The CDR3 protein is CASSPTRSSQPQHF. The CDR3 coding sequence is TGTGCCAGCTCACCAACCAGGTCAAGTCAGCCCCAGCATTTT.

This clonotype came up a few times. This sequence joins TRBV7-2 and TRBJ1-5, with TRBD1 as a possible D gene (5 bases). This CDR3 comprises 15 residues. Trimming removed 3 bases from V and 0 bases from J, with 9 bases in between. From germline, CDR1 is SGHTA and CDR2 FQGNSA. In DNA form, the CDR3 reads TGTGCCAGCAGCTTTGGGGGGGGTAGCAATCAGCCCCAGCATTTT. Translating gives CASSFGGGSNQPQHF.